The source of this TCR beta chain is a study of T cell responses to AZD1222 COVID-19 vaccine (dated by TCRdb to the early 2020s). Study-level background: AZD1222 recipients given second doses at about 4 weeks or at about 12 weeks were pooled, since spike-specific TCR depth and breadth were not found to differ between the two schedules. TCR sequencing covered 230 to 250 trial participants: approximately 200 given two doses of AZD1222 and some 25 given two doses of MenACWY control vaccine. Enrollment into the trials was organized by age into subgroups of 18-55, 56-69 and 70-plus years, and those subgroups contained roughly 150, 30 and 60 TCR-sequenced participants, respectively. Study-wide findings and limitations: Spike-specific TCR breadth and depth rose significantly after two AZD1222 doses compared with day 0 and with MenACWY recipients. Participants were mostly white British and included more females than males, and it was suggested by the authors that clonal diversity may have been underestimated. Conclusions about previously exposed vaccinees are limited, since just six or seven AZD1222 recipients were seropositive for SARS-CoV-2 at baseline. CD4 TCRs associated with the vaccine covered the entire spike protein, and the dominant responses were in regions 160-218 and 743-854. Epitopes outside the regions mutated in the B.1.351 and B.1.1.7 variants were reportedly recognized by nearly half of the unique spike-specific TCRs. In the small 56-69-year group, the increase in depth fell short of significance, most likely because of low power. No day 14 peak-response samples were available, so repertoires were characterized only after the peak T cell response.

A word on this clone: The antigen this receptor binds is unknown. No base quality information exists; no much larger clone differs at one position.

V sheds 7 bases and J sheds 2 bases, leaving 8 bases between their ends. CDR1 and CDR2, looked up from the germline V gene, are SNHLY and FYNNEI. The CDR3, from cysteine to phenylalanine, totals 12 residues. The sequence is cut down to CDR3 DNA, 36 bases in frame from base 1. This sample's time point label indicates: baseline before first vaccination. Vaccinee samples were obtained from the UK trials COV001 and COV002, which included a single-blind randomized controlled phase 2/3 trial of AZD1222 (ChAdOx1 nCoV-19) in healthy adults. For TCRbeta chain sequencing, PBMC samples were collected from trial participants at day 0 and at day 28 after the second dose. The CDR3 regions of human TCRbeta chains were analyzed by immunosequencing. Turning to the authors' computational methods: TCRs in the repertoires were compared against a reference library of SARS-CoV-2-specific TCRs that had been generated with the MIRA antigen-specificity platform. Breadth was defined as the fraction of unique TCRs that were SARS-CoV-2-associated. Depth was defined as the fraction of total T cells that were SARS-CoV-2-associated. Using the MIRA data, each spike-specific TCR was mapped to the spike region that the TCR reacts to and placed in a CD4 or CD8 class. Log10-transformed breadth and depth values were compared by one-way ANOVA with Sidak's multiple comparisons tests. TCRdb mirrors the immuneACCESS table, restricted to in-frame sequences. Some clones are absent from its copies; in checked studies, under half trace to an unresolved V gene, and the reason for the others is unknown. V, J and clone size were drawn from that table, and D and trimming were deduced from the DNA. Recorded for this sample are 150,000 to 200,000 clones; 90% to 95% of them occurred a single time. Roughly 9.2% of the sample goes to the ten largest clones.

This receptor was obtained from an adult in good health. The rearrangement joined TRBV2 to TRBJ1-2; the D gene is unclear. The source was peripheral blood, collected on day 0 of AZD1222 vaccination. The DNA is as follows: TGTGCCAGCATCACAACCAACTATGGCTACACCTTC. The encoded protein is CASITTNYGYTF.